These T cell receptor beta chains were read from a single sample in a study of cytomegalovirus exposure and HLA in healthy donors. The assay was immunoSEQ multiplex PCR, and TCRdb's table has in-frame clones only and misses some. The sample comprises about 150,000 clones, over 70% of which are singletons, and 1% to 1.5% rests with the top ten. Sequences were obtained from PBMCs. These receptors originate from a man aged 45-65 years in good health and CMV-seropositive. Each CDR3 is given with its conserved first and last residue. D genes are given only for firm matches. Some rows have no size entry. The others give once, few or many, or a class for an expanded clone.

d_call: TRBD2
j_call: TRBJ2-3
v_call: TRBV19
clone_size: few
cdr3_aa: CASSMGLAGSTDTQYF
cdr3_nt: TGTGCCAGTAGTATGGGACTAGCGGGGAGCACAGATACGCAGTATTTT

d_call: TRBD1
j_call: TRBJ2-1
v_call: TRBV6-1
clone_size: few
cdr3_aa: CASSEVGDRAHEQFF
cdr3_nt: TGTGCCAGCAGTGAAGTGGGGGACAGGGCCCATGAGCAGTTCTTC

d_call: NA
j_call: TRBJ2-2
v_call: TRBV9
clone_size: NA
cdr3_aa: CASSVNVANTGELFF
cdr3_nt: TGTGCCAGCAGCGTAAACGTAGCAAACACCGGGGAGCTGTTTTTT

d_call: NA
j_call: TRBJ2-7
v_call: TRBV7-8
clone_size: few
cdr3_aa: CASSTRGAAFPYEQYF
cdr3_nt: TGTGCCAGCAGCACCCGAGGAGCAGCTTTTCCCTACGAGCAGTACTTC

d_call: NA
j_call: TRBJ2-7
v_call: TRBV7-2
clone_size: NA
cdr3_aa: CASSLVAGSYEQYF
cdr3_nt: TGTGCCAGCAGCTTGGTGGCGGGATCATACGAGCAGTACTTC

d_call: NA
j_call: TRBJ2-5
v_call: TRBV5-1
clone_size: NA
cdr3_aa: CASSFRDQETQYF
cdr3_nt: TGCGCCAGCAGCTTCAGGGACCAAGAGACCCAGTACTTC

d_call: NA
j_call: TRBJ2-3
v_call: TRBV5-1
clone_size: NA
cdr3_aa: CASSFNSPDTQYF
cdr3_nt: TGCGCCAGCAGCTTCAACTCCCCAGATACGCAGTATTTT

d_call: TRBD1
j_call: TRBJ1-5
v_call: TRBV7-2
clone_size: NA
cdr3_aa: CASSSGTGTQHF
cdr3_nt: TGTGCCAGCAGCTCCGGGACAGGGACCCAGCATTTT

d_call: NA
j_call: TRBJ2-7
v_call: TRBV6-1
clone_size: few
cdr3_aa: CASSEVQYEQYF
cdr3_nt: TGTGCCAGCAGTGAAGTGCAGTACGAGCAGTACTTC

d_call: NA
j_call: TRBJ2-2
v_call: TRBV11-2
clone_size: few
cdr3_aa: CASKGGQGNTGELFF
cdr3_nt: TGTGCCAGCAAGGGGGGGCAGGGGAACACCGGGGAGCTGTTTTTT

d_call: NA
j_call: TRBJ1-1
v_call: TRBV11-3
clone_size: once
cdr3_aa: CASSSGFGKNTEAFF
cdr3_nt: TGTGCCAGCAGCTCGGGATTTGGGAAGAACACTGAAGCTTTCTTT

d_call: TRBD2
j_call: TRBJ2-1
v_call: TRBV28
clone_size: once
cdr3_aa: CASSLTTGTSGYNEQFF
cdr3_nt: TGTGCCAGCAGTTTAACAACCGGGACTAGCGGATACAATGAGCAGTTCTTC

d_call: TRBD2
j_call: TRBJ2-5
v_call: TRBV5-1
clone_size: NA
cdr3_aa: CASSPQGRGGQETQYF
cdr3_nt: TGCGCCAGCAGCCCCCAGGGGCGGGGGGGCCAAGAGACCCAGTACTTC

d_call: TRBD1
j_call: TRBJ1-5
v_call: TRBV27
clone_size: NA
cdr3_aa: CASSLGTGLNQPQHF
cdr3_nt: TGTGCCAGCAGTTTAGGGACAGGCCTCAATCAGCCCCAGCATTTT

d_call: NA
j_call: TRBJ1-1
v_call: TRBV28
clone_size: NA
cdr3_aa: CASSLEGDTEAFF
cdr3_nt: TGTGCCAGCAGTTTAGAGGGGGACACTGAAGCTTTCTTT

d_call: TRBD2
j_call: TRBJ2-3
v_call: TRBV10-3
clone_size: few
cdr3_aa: CAISEPGGPYTDTQYF
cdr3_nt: TGTGCCATCAGTGAGCCGGGGGGACCCTACACAGATACGCAGTATTTT

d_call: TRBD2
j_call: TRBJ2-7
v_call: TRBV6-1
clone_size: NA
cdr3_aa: CASSHNSGGPYEQYF
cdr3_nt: TGTGCCAGCAGTCATAATAGCGGGGGACCTTACGAGCAGTACTTC

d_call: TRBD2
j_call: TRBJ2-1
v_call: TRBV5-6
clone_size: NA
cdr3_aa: CASSLMGLAGVGRNEQFF
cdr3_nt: TGTGCCAGCAGCTTGATGGGACTAGCGGGAGTGGGGCGCAATGAGCAGTTCTTC

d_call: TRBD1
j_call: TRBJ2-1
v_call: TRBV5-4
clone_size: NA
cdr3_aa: CASSLGGQATNNEQFF
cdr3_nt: TGTGCCAGCAGCTTGGGCGGACAGGCCACTAACAATGAGCAGTTCTTC

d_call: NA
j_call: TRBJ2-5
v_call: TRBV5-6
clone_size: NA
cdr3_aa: CASSLAVSRGTQYF
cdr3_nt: TGTGCCAGCAGCTTGGCGGTGTCCCGGGGGACCCAGTACTTC

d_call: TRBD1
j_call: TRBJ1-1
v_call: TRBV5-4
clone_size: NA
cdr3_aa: CASSPGQGAEAFF
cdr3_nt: TGTGCCAGCAGCCCAGGACAGGGGGCTGAAGCTTTCTTT

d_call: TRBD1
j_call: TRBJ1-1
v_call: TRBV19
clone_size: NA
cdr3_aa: CASSITGVTEAFF
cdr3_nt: TGTGCCAGTAGTATCACAGGGGTCACTGAAGCTTTCTTT

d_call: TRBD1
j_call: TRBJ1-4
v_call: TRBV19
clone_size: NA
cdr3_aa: CASSAKQGRAEKLFF
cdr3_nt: TGTGCCAGTAGTGCCAAACAGGGGCGGGCAGAAAAACTGTTTTTT

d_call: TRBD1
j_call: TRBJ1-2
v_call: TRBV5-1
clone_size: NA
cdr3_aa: CASSRQGASGYTF
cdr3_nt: TGCGCCAGCAGTCGACAGGGGGCTAGTGGCTACACCTTC

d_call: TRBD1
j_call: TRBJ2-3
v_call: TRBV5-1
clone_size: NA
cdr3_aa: CASSAGTEDTQYF
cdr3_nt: TGCGCCAGCAGCGCCGGGACAGAAGATACGCAGTATTTT

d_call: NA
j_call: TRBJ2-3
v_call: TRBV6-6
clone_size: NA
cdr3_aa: CASNPGGGTDTQYF
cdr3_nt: TGTGCCAGCAACCCCGGAGGGGGCACAGATACGCAGTATTTT